This is a list of T cell receptor beta chains from one sample in a study of T cells after somatic rescue of genetic block. Libraries were prepared by immunoSEQ multiplex PCR; TCRdb keeps only in-frame clonotypes and omits some of them. Seen here are 70,000 to 85,000 clones, approximately 91% observed once, and the top ten hold about 3%. The sample taken for sequencing was peripheral blood mononuclear cells (PBMCs). The source of these receptors is a young man. CDR3s include the opening cysteine and the closing phenylalanine or tryptophan. The D gene is left open where the match is weak. Clone size is given for some rows only: seen once, a few or many times, or a class if the clone is expanded.

v_gene	abundance	j_gene	d_gene	CDR3nt	CDR3aa
TRBV15	.	TRBJ1-4	.	TGTGCCACCAGCCCGGCGGGGGCAGCTGAAAAACTGTTTTTT	CATSPAGAAEKLFF
TRBV15	.	TRBJ2-7	.	TGTGCCACCAGCAGAGTGGGGGCCTCCGGAGAGCAGTACTTC	CATSRVGASGEQYF
TRBV5-1	once	TRBJ2-7	TRBD2	TGCGCCAGCAGCTTGGACGGCGGGAGACAATACGAGCAGTACTTC	CASSLDGGRQYEQYF
TRBV28	.	TRBJ1-2	TRBD1	TGTGCCAGCAGTGCCCAGGACAGGGGCTATGGCTACACCTTC	CASSAQDRGYGYTF
TRBV6-1	.	TRBJ1-4	TRBD1	TGTGCCAGCAGTGAAACGACAGGGGGGGTCGAAAAACTGTTTTTT	CASSETTGGVEKLFF
TRBV7-6	.	TRBJ1-2	.	TGTGCCAGCAGCCCAGGAAGTAACTATGGCTACACCTTC	CASSPGSNYGYTF
TRBV29-1	.	TRBJ1-1	TRBD1	TGCAGCGTTGATGACAGGGGGCCAGTTGAAGCTTTCTTT	CSVDDRGPVEAFF
TRBV6-1	.	TRBJ2-7	.	TGTGCCAGCACGAAAGGGCAGGGGAGAGTCTACGAGCAGTACTTC	CASTKGQGRVYEQYF
TRBV5-4	.	TRBJ2-3	.	TGTGCCAGCAGCTTGGCGGGACTCCCCAGCACAGATACGCAGTATTTT	CASSLAGLPSTDTQYF
TRBV10-2	.	TRBJ2-2	TRBD2	TGCGCCAGCAGCAGCGGGAGGTACGCGAACACCGGGGAGCTGTTTTTT	CASSSGRYANTGELFF
TRBV30	.	TRBJ2-1	TRBD2	TGTGCCTGGAGTGTACTAGCGGGGGGGCCCAATGAGCAGTTCTTC	CAWSVLAGGPNEQFF
TRBV30	.	TRBJ2-5	.	TGTGCCTGGAGTCAGGGCCCGACATTGACCCAGTACTTC	CAWSQGPTLTQYF
TRBV6-5	once	TRBJ1-6	.	TGTGCCAGCAGTGCAGGACATCATAATTCACCCCTCCACTTT	CASSAGHHNSPLHF
TRBV9	.	TRBJ2-1	.	TGTGCCAGCAGCGTATTCGACAGCGTTGAGCAGTTCTTC	CASSVFDSVEQFF
TRBV9	.	TRBJ2-2	TRBD1	TGTGCCAGCAGCGCCCGACAGGGGGGTACCCCGTACACCGGGGAGCTGTTTTTT	CASSARQGGTPYTGELFF
TRBV6-1	.	TRBJ2-3	TRBD2	TGTGCCAGCAGTGAGTGGTCGGTTCGGGGGGGCTTAGATACGCAGTATTTT	CASSEWSVRGGLDTQYF
TRBV29-1	.	TRBJ1-2	.	TGCAGCGTTGTCGAGTTTAGCTATGGCTACACCTTC	CSVVEFSYGYTF
TRBV7-2	.	TRBJ2-7	.	TGTGCCAGCAGCTTAGTTCGTTTCGGGACCGAGCAGTACTTC	CASSLVRFGTEQYF
TRBV2	.	TRBJ2-1	TRBD2	TGTGCCAGCAGTGTTGCGGGGGGGCCCTATGAGCAGTTCTTC	CASSVAGGPYEQFF
TRBV6-4	.	TRBJ2-3	.	TGTGCCAGCAGTGACGCGAGGGCACCCTCCGATACGCAGTATTTT	CASSDARAPSDTQYF
TRBV5-1	.	TRBJ2-3	.	TGCGCCAGCAGCTTGGAGACGCTTAGCACAGATACGCAGTATTTT	CASSLETLSTDTQYF
TRBV12-5	once	TRBJ1-5	.	TGTGCTAGTGGTTATTCCAAGAATCAGCCCCAGCATTTT	CASGYSKNQPQHF
TRBV28	.	TRBJ2-3	.	TGTGCCAGCACAACGGTCCCTAGCACAGATACGCAGTATTTT	CASTTVPSTDTQYF
TRBV15	.	TRBJ2-7	.	TGTGCCACCAGCAGAGGGGGGACATCGTCCTACGAGCAGTACTTC	CATSRGGTSSYEQYF
TRBV27	once	TRBJ2-7	.	TGTGCCAGCAGACCTGGACCAGACTCCTACGAGCAGTACTTC	CASRPGPDSYEQYF
TRBV7-2	.	TRBJ2-1	.	TGTGCCAGCACCCCCCCGACTCGTTACAATGAGCAGTTCTTC	CASTPPTRYNEQFF
TRBV29-1	few	TRBJ1-1	.	TGCAGCATGGGCAGGGCAGGGACTGAAGCTTTCTTT	CSMGRAGTEAFF
TRBV5-5	.	TRBJ1-3	.	TGTGCCAGCAGCTTGAGTTTTAGGTCTGGAAACACCATATATTTT	CASSLSFRSGNTIYF
TRBV19	.	TRBJ1-5	.	TGTGCCAGTAGTATATGGGGGAGCAATCAGCCCCAGCATTTT	CASSIWGSNQPQHF
TRBV10-3	.	TRBJ2-4	.	TGTGCCATCAGTGGTGGGATTCTAGCCAAAAACATTCAGTACTTC	CAISGGILAKNIQYF
TRBV5-1	.	TRBJ2-5	.	TGCGCCAGCAGCTTTGGGGACATCCAAGAGACCCAGTACTTC	CASSFGDIQETQYF
TRBV5-6	.	TRBJ2-2	TRBD1	TGTGCCAGCAGCGTGGACAGGGGGACCTTAAACACCGGGGAGCTGTTTTTT	CASSVDRGTLNTGELFF
TRBV19	.	TRBJ2-1	.	TGTGCCAGTAGTATAGATCCCCGGCGGGAGCAGTTCTTC	CASSIDPRREQFF
TRBV7-2	.	TRBJ2-3	.	TGTGCCAGCAGCTCCCTAGCTAGTACGCAGTATTTT	CASSSLASTQYF
TRBV2	once	TRBJ2-5	.	TGTGCCAGCAGTGGAACGGACACCCAAGAGACCCAGTACTTC	CASSGTDTQETQYF
TRBV7-3	few	TRBJ1-1	.	TGTGCCAGCAGCCCGCAGGGAAACACTGAAGCTTTCTTT	CASSPQGNTEAFF
TRBV7-2	once	TRBJ2-1	.	TGTACCAGCAGCTCCCGGAACAATGAGCAGTTCTTC	CTSSSRNNEQFF
TRBV6-5	.	TRBJ2-1	TRBD2	TGTGCCAGCAGTTACTCAGCGGGAGGGGGGAATGAGCAGTTCTTC	CASSYSAGGGNEQFF
TRBV11-2	.	TRBJ2-1	.	TGTGCCAGCAGCTTAGGGGGTTTGGAGCAGTTCTTC	CASSLGGLEQFF
TRBV6-5	few	TRBJ1-3	.	TGTGCCAGCAGTTACGCTCCCGCTGGAAACACCATATATTTT	CASSYAPAGNTIYF
TRBV15	once	TRBJ2-6	.	TGTGCCACCAGCCTAGGCACAGAGGGCTCTGGGGCCAACGTCCTGACTTTC	CATSLGTEGSGANVLTF
TRBV7-2	.	TRBJ2-5	.	TGTGCCAGCAGCTTAGAACGGGCCAGTAGCGGGACCCAGTACTTC	CASSLERASSGTQYF
TRBV19	.	TRBJ1-2	.	TGTGCCAGTAGTATAGGCACAAGGGGGAAGGACTATGGCTACACCTTC	CASSIGTRGKDYGYTF
TRBV7-2	.	TRBJ2-3	TRBD2	TGTGCCAGCAGCTTAGCGCTATGGACTAGACAGTCCCCCACAGATACGCAGTATTTT	CASSLALWTRQSPTDTQYF
TRBV30	.	TRBJ1-3	.	TGTGCCTGGAGTGCGCCCACACAGGGCAGTTACGGAAACACCATATATTTT	CAWSAPTQGSYGNTIYF
TRBV7-9	.	TRBJ2-5	.	TGTGCCAGCAGCTTGACAGGAGGACCTCAAGAGACCCAGTACTTC	CASSLTGGPQETQYF
TRBV28	.	TRBJ1-3	.	TGTGCCAGCAGTGTAAGAGAAAGGTCTGGAAACACCATATATTTT	CASSVRERSGNTIYF
TRBV18	.	TRBJ1-5	TRBD1	TGTGCCAGCTCATCCGACAGGGCCGATCAGCCCCAGCATTTT	CASSSDRADQPQHF
TRBV6-1	.	TRBJ2-5	.	TGTGCCAGCAGTGAGACTCCGGGGGACCGAGAAGAGACCCAGTACTTC	CASSETPGDREETQYF
TRBV19	once	TRBJ2-3	.	TGTGCCAGTAGTATCGAGAGGGGGTCAACGAGCGCAGATACGCAGTATTTT	CASSIERGSTSADTQYF
TRBV5-1	.	TRBJ2-3	.	TGCGCCAGCAGCTGGCAGGGGGATACGCAGTATTTT	CASSWQGDTQYF
TRBV27	once	TRBJ1-5	.	TGTGCCAGCAGTTTGCTAGGGGAACAGCCCCAGCATTTT	CASSLLGEQPQHF
TRBV28	.	TRBJ1-5	.	TGTGCCAGCAGTACGCGGACAGACCTTAGCAATCAGCCCCAGCATTTT	CASSTRTDLSNQPQHF
TRBV18	.	TRBJ2-1	.	TGTGCCAGCTCACCCTTAGCGACCAATGAGCAGTTCTTC	CASSPLATNEQFF